This T cell receptor beta chain was sequenced in a study of Graves' ophthalmopathy and Graves' hyperthyroidism. Regarding the study as a whole: Blood repertoires reportedly contained most expanded thyroid clonotypes above 0.001 frequency. The model's prediction of ophthalmopathy progression had roughly 68% sensitivity and approximately 72% specificity. Between ophthalmopathy and stable hyperthyroidism, a 13-signature model drew a separation with 87.88% sensitivity and roughly 80% specificity.

Amplified material comprised TCR beta CDR3 regions derived from RNA transcripts. The first round was an RT-PCR with HTBI primers, and the second round was a multiplex PCR. MiXCR was run by TCRdb on the multiplex PCR reads, yielding one entry per CDR3 protein. The profile covers 400,000 to 450,000 distinct CDR3 sequences, with around 20% appearing a single time and 2.5% to 3.5% taken by the ten largest. In its sample, this clonotype was seen many times. No antigen is known for it. A much larger clone differs from this one at a single base, so this may be a read error. The starting material, 8 to 10 ml of fresh peripheral blood, provided the PBMCs. The germline gives CDR1 MNHEY, CDR2 SVGAGI. This CDR3 is built from 11 residues. Deletions cut 2 bases from V and 6 bases from J, with 1 base between.

Sequencing used peripheral blood. V and J are TRBV6-5 and TRBJ2-2; D uncertain. The clonotype originates from a woman younger than 35 with stable Graves' hyperthyroidism. CDR3 sequence: CASSYAGELFF. CDR3 in DNA: TGTGCCAGCAGTTACGCCGGGGAGCTGTTTTTT.